This T cell receptor (beta chain) was sequenced for a study of T cells in narcolepsy. Method: immunoSEQ multiplex PCR; TCRdb's copy keeps in-frame clones and lacks some. The sample yields around 30,000 clones, 70% to 80% seen once. Germline CDR1 and CDR2: SEHNR and FQNEAQ (reference sequence). V lost 4 bases and J lost 5; bases outside the gene matches: 12. The CDR3 consists of 16 residues. The table lists this clone with a few counts. This receptor was identified in a human donor in good health. The V call is TRBV7-9, the J call TRBJ1-1; TRBD1 aligns across 8 bases. The sequencing sample was made of memory (CD45RA-) CD4+ T cells from blood. Here the CDR3 DNA reads TGTGCCAGCAGCTCTTTACTACAGGGGGGAGGGACTGAAGCTTTCTTT. Translation: CASSSLLQGGGTEAFF.